A single sample is the source of the 2 T cell receptor beta chains below, sequenced in a study of shared clonotypes between healthy human individuals. Naive CD8 isolation took CD45RO-negative cells positively selected for CCR7 and excluded terminally differentiated effector memory CD45RA+ cells. Assay: immunoSEQ multiplex PCR; the TCRdb copy retains only in-frame clones and omits some. The sample has hundreds of thousands of clones; about 96% are singletons. Sequencing used naive CD8+ T cells sorted from blood. These receptors all stem from a woman aged 30 to 39 in good health.

The chain joins TRBV18 to TRBJ1-3; possible D gene TRBD1, 6 bases. With 4 bases removed from V and 0 bases from J, the gap between germline ends came to 16 bases. The CDR3 covers 17 residues. CDR1 KGHSH and CDR2 LQKENI come from the germline V gene. For the CDR3, the DNA is TGTGCCAGCTCACTACGGACTGACAGGAGCTCTGGAAACACCATATATTTT. It yields the protein CASSLRTDRSSGNTIYF. Looking up the rest from reference TRBV18 and TRBJ1-3 gives the full variable domain: NAGVMQNPRHLVRRRGQEARLRCSPMKGHSHVYWYRQLPEEGLKFMVYLQKENIIDESGMPKERFSAEFPKEGPSILRIQQVVRGDSAAYFCASSLRTDRSSGNTIYFGEGSWLTVV.

The rearrangement uses TRBV2 and TRBJ1-1, with D possibly matching TRBD1 (6 bases). The V gene's germline CDR1 is SNHLY and CDR2 FYNNEI. This CDR3 comprises 14 residues. The V and J ends lost 4 bases and 3 bases respectively, with 12 bases between them. The CDR3 protein is CASSAGEGDTEAFF. Here the CDR3 DNA reads TGTGCCAGCAGTGCAGGGGAGGGGGACACTGAAGCTTTCTTT.